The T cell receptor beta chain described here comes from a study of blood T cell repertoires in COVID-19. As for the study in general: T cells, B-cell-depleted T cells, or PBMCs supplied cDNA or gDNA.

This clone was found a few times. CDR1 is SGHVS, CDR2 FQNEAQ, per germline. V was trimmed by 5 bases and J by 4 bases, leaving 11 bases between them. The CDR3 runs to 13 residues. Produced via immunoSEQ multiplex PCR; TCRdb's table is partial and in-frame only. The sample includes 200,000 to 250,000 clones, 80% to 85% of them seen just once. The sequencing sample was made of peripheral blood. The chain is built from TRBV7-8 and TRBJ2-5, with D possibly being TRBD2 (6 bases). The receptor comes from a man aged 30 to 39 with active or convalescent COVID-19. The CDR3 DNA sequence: TGTGCCAGCAGCCTAAGACTAGTAGAGACCCAGTACTTC. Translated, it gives CASSLRLVETQYF.